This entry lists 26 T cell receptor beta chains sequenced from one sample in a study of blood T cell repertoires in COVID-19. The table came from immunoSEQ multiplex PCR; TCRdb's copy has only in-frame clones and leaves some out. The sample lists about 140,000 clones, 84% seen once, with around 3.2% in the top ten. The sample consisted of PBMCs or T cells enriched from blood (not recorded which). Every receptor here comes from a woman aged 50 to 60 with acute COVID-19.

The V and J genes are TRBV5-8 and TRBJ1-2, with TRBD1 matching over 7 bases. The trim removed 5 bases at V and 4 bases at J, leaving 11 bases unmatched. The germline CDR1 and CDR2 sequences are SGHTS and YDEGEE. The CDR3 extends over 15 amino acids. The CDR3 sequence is CASRSGQVGSYGYTF. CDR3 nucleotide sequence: TGTGCCAGCAGATCAGGACAGGTCGGAAGCTATGGCTACACCTTC.

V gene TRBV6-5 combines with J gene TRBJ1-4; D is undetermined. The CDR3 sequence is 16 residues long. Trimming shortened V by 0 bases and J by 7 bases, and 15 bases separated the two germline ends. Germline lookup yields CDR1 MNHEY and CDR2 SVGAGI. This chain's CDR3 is CASSYSIVLGSEKLFF. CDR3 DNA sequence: TGTGCCAGCAGTTACTCGATCGTGTTAGGGAGTGAAAAACTGTTTTTT.

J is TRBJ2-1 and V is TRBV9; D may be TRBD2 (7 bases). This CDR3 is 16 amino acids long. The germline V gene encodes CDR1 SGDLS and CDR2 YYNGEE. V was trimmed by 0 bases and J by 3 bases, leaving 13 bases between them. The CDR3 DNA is TGTGCCAGCAGCGTAGGGACTAGGGGGGTCTACAATGAGCAGTTCTTC. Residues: CASSVGTRGVYNEQFF. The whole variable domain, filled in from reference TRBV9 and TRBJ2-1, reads DSGVTQTPKHLITATGQRVTLRCSPRSGDLSVYWYQQSLDQGLQFLIQYYNGEERAKGNILERFSAQQFPDLHSELNLSSLELGDSALYFCASSVGTRGVYNEQFFGPGTRLTVL.

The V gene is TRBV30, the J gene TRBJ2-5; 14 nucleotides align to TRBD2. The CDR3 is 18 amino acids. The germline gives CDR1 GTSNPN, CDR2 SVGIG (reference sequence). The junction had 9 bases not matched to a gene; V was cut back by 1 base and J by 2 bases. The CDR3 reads CAWSGAGLAGDGQETQYF. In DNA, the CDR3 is TGTGCCTGGAGTGGCGCGGGACTAGCGGGAGACGGGCAAGAGACCCAGTACTTC.

The CDR3 bases are TGTGCCAGCAGTGTTAATCACGCGGGTGAAAAACTGTTTTTT. It specifies CASSVNHAGEKLFF. The rearrangement uses TRBV2 and TRBJ1-4; D gene ambiguous. Per germline, CDR1 SNHLY and CDR2 FYNNEI. V was shortened by 4 bases and J by 7 bases, with 13 bases between the two germline ends. The CDR3 runs 14 residues.

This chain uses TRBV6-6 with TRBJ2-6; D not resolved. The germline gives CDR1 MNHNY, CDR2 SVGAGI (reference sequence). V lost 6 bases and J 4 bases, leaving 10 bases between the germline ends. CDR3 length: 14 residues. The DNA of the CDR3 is TGTGCCAGCAGCCTCCGGTCCGGGGCCAACGTCCTGACTTTC. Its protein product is CASSLRSGANVLTF.

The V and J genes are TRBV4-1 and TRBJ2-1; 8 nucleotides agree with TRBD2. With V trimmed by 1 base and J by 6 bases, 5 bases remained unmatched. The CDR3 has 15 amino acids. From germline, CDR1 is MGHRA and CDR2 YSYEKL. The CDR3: CASSQVSGIGNEQFF. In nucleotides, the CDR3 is TGCGCCAGCAGCCAAGTTAGCGGGATAGGCAATGAGCAGTTCTTC.

The DNA of the CDR3 is TGTGCCAGCAGCTTGGCCAGGGGGATGGGACTAGCGGGAGGCCATGAGCAGTTCTTC. It encodes CASSLARGMGLAGGHEQFF. The V call is TRBV5-6, the J call TRBJ2-1; 15 bases map to TRBD2. Losses at the gene ends were 0 bases for V and 8 bases for J; bases not matched to a gene: 12. The CDR3 is 19 residues long. Germline loops: CDR1 SGHDT, CDR2 YYEEEE.

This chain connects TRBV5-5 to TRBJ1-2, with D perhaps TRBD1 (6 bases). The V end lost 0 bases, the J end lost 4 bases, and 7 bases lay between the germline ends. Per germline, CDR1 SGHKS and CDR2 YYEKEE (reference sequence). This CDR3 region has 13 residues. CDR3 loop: CASSLETGYGYTF. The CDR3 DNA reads TGTGCCAGCAGCTTGGAGACAGGCTATGGCTACACCTTC.

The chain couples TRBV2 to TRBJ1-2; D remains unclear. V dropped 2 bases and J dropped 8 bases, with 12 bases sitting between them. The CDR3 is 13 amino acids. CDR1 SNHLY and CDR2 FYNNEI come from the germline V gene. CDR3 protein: CASSEILGGGYTF. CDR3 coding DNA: TGTGCCAGCAGTGAAATCCTTGGAGGAGGCTACACCTTC.

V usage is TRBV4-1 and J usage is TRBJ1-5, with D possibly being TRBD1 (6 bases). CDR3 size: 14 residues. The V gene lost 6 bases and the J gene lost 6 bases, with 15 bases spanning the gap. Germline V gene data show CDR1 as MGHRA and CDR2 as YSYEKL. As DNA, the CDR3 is TGCGCCAGCAGAGCGGCAGGGGTGGGTCAGCCCCAGCATTTT. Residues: CASRAAGVGQPQHF.

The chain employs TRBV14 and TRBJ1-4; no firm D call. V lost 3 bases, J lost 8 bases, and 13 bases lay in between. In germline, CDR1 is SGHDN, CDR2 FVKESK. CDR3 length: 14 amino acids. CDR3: CASSQGLAGEKLFF. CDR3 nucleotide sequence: TGTGCCAGCAGCCAGGGTCTGGCCGGGGAAAAACTGTTTTTT.

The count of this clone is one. The CDR3 DNA follows: TGTGCCAGCAGCTTCCTAGCGGAGGAGTTCACAGATACGCAGTATTTT. Residues: CASSFLAEEFTDTQYF. The chain links TRBV7-9 to TRBJ2-3; 7 bases agree with TRBD2. Germline V gives CDR1 SEHNR, CDR2 FQNEAQ (reference sequence). V trimming: 3 bases; J trimming: 2 bases; junction bases outside the gene matches: 8. This CDR3 has 16 residues.

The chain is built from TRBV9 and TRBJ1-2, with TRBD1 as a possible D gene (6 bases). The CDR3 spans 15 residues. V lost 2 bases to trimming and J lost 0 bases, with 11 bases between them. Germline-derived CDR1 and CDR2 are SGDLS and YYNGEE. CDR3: CASSVGTYPNYGYTF. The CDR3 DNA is TGTGCCAGCAGCGTCGGGACATATCCTAACTATGGCTACACCTTC.

The CDR3 nucleotides are TGTGCCAGTACCCCTGATGGGGTAGCGAACTATGGCTACACCTTC. Encoded protein: CASTPDGVANYGYTF. The chain joins TRBV19 to TRBJ1-2, with D unclear. This CDR3 spans 15 amino acids. V lost 7 bases and J lost 2, with 17 bases in between. The germline V gene encodes CDR1 LNHDA and CDR2 SQIVND (reference sequence).

The CDR3 protein is CAWSVTRAVGYTF. The CDR3 nucleotides read TGTGCCTGGAGTGTCACCAGGGCCGTGGGCTACACCTTC. The rearrangement links TRBV30 to TRBJ1-2, with a tentative D call TRBD1 (5 bases). V was cut by 0 bases and J by 8 bases, with 13 bases left in between. CDR1 and CDR2 from the germline V gene are GTSNPN and SVGIG (reference sequence). The CDR3 totals 13 residues.

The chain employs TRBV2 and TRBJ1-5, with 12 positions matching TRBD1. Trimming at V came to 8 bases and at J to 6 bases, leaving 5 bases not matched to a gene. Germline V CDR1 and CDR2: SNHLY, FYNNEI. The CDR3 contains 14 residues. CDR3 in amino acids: CASGGQGAIQPQHF. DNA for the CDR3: TGTGCCAGCGGGGGACAGGGGGCTATTCAGCCCCAGCATTTT.

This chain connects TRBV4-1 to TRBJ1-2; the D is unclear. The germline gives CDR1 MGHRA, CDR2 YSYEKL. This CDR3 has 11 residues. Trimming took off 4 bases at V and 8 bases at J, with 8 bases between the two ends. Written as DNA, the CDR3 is TGCGCCAGCAGCCGAGGAAACGGCTACACCTTC. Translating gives CASSRGNGYTF.

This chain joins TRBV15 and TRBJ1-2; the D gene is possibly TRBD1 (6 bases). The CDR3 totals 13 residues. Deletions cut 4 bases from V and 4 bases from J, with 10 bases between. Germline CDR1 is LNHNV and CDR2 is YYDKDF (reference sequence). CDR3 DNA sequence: TGTGCCACCAGCAACGGGACAAGCTATGGCTACACCTTC. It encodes CATSNGTSYGYTF. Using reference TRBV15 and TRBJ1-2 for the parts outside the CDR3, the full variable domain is DAMVIQNPRYQVTQFGKPVTLSCSQTLNHNVMYWYQQKSSQAPKLLFHYYDKDFNNEADTPDNFQSRRPNTSFCFLDIRSPGLGDTAMYLCATSNGTSYGYTFGSGTRLTVV.

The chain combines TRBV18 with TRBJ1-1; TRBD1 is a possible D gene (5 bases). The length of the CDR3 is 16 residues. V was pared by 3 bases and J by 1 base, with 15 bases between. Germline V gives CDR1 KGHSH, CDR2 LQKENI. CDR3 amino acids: CASSPVLGRANTEAFF. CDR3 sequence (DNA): TGTGCCAGCTCACCGGTTTTGGGCAGGGCGAACACTGAAGCTTTCTTT.

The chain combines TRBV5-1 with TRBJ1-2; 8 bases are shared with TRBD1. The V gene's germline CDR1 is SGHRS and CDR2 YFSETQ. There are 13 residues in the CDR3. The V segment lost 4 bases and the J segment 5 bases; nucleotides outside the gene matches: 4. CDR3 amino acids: CASSGWTGYGYTF. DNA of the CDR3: TGCGCCAGCAGCGGATGGACAGGGTATGGCTACACCTTC. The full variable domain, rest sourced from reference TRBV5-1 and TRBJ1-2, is KAGVTQTPRYLIKTRGQQVTLSCSPISGHRSVSWYQQTPGQGLQFLFEYFSETQRNKGNFPGRFSGRQFSNSRSEMNVSTLELGDSALYLCASSGWTGYGYTFGSGTRLTVV.

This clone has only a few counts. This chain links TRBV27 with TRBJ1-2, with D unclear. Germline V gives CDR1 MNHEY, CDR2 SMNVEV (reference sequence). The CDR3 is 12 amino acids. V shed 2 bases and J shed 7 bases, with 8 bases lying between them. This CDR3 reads CASSLRGSGYTF. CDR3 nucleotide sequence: TGTGCCAGCAGTTTACGAGGTTCTGGCTACACCTTC.

DNA for the CDR3: TGTGCCAGCAGCAGGGGGCCGGGGGAGACCCAGTACTTC. Residues: CASSRGPGETQYF. The genes are TRBV7-2 and TRBJ2-5, with 7 bases matching TRBD1. V was clipped by 5 bases and J by 5 bases; unmatched bases: 5. The CDR3 loop spans 13 amino acids. Per the germline V gene, CDR1 is SGHTA and CDR2 is FQGNSA.

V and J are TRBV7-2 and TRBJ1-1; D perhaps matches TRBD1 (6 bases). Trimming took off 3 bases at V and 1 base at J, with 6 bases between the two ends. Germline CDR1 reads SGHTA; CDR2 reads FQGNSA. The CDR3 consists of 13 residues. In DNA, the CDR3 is TGTGCCAGCAGCTTGACAGGGAACACTGAAGCTTTCTTT. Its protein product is CASSLTGNTEAFF. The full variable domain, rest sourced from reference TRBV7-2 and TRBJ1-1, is GAGVSQSPSNKVTEKGKDVELRCDPISGHTALYWYRQSLGQGLEFLIYFQGNSAPDKSGLPSDRFSAERTGGSVSTLTIQRTQQEDSAVYLCASSLTGNTEAFFGQGTRLTVV.

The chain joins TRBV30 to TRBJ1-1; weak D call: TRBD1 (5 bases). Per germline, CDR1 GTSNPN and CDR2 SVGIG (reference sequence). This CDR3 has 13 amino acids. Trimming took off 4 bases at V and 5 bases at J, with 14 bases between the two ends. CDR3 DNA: TGTGCCTGGAATCTACAGGCCAGGACTGAAGCTTTCTTT. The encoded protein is CAWNLQARTEAFF. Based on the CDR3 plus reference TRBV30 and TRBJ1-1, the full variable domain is SQTIHQWPATLVQPVGSPLSLECTVEGTSNPNLYWYRQAAGRGLQLLFYSVGIGQISSEVPQNLSASRPQDRQFILSSKKLLLSDSGFYLCAWNLQARTEAFFGQGTRLTVV.

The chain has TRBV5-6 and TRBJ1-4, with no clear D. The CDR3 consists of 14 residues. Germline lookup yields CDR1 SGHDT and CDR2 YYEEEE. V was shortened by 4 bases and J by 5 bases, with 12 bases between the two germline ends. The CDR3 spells CASSRGGPNEKLFF. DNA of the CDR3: TGTGCCAGCAGCCGGGGAGGGCCCAATGAAAAACTGTTTTTT.